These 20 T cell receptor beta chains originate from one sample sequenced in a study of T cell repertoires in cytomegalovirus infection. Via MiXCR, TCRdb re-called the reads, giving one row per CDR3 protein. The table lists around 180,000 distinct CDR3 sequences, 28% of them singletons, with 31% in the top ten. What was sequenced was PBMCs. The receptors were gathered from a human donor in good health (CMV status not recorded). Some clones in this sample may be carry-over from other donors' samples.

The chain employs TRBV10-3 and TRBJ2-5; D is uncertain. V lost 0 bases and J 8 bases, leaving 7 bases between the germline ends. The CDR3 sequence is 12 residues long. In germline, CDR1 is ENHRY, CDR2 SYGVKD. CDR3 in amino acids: CAISESGQTQYF. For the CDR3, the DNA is TGTGCCATCAGTGAGTCAGGGCAAACCCAGTACTTC.

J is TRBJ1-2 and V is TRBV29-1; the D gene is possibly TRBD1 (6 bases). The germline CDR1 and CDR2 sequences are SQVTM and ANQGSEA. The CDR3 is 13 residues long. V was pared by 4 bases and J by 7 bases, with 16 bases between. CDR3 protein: CSVVGRLRGGYTF. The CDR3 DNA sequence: TGCAGCGTTGTCGGACGGCTCAGGGGTGGCTACACCTTC.

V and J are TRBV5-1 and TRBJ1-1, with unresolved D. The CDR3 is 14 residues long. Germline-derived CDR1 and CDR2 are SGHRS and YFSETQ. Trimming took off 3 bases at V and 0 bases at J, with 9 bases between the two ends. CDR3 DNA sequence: TGCGCCAGCAGCTGGGAGGGAATGAACACTGAAGCTTTCTTT. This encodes CASSWEGMNTEAFF.

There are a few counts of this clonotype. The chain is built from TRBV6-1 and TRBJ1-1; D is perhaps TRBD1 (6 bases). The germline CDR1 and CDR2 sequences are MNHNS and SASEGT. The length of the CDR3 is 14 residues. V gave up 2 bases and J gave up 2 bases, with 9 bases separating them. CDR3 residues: CASSEFRGNTEAFF. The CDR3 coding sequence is TGTGCCAGCAGTGAATTCAGGGGAAACACTGAAGCTTTCTTT.

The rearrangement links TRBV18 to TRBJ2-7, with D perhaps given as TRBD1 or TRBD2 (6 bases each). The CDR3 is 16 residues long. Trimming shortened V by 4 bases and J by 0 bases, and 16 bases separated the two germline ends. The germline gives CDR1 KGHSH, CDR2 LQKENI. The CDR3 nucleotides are TGTGCCAGCTCACTATCGGGGGCGGGGAGCTCCTACGAGCAGTACTTC. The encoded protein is CASSLSGAGSSYEQYF.

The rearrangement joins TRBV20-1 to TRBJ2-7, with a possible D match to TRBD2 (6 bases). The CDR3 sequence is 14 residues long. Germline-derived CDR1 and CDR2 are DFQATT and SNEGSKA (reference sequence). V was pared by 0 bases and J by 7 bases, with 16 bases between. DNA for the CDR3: TGCAGTGCTAGAGACCGTCTCACTGGGGGGGAGCAGTACTTC. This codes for CSARDRLTGGEQYF.

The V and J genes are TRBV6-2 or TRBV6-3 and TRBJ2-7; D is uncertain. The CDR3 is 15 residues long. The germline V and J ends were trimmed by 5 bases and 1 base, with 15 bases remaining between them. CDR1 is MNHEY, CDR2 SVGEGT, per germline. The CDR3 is CASSTLLDGSYEQYF. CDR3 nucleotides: TGTGCCAGCAGTACACTACTTGACGGGTCCTACGAGCAGTACTTC.

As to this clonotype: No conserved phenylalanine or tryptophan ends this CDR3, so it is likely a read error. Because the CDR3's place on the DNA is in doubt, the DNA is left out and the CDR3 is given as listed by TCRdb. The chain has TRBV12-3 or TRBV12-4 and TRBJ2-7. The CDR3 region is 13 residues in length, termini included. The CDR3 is CASSETYSYERYY.

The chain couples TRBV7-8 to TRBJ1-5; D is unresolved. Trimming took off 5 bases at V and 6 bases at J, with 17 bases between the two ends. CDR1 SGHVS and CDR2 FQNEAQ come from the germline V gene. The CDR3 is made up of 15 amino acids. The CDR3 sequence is CASSMWVIPSQPQHF. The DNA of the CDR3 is TGTGCCAGCAGCATGTGGGTGATTCCGAGTCAGCCCCAGCATTTT. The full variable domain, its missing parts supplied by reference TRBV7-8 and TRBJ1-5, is GAGVSQSPRYKVAKRGQDVALRCDPISGHVSLFWYQQALGQGPEFLTYFQNEAQLDKSGLPSDRFFAERPEGSVSTLKIQRTQQEDSAVYLCASSMWVIPSQPQHFGDGTRLSIL.

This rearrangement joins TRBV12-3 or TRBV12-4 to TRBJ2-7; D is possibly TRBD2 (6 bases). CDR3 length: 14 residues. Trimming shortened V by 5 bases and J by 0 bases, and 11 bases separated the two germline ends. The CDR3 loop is CASSLGTLSYEQYF. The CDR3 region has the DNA TGTGCCAGCAGTCTTGGGACTCTCTCCTACGAGCAGTACTTC.

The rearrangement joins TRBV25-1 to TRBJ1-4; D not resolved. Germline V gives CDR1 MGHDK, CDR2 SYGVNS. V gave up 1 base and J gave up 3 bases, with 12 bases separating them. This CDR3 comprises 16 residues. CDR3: CASSELDVYANEKLFF. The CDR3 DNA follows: TGTGCCAGCAGTGAATTAGACGTATACGCTAATGAAAAACTGTTTTTT.

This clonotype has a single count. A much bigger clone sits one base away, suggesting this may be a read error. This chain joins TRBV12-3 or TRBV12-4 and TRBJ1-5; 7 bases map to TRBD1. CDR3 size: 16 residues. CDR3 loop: CTSSFDPTGFNQPQHF. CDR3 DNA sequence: TGTACCAGCAGTTTTGATCCGACAGGGTTCAATCAGCCCCAGCATTTT.

The CDR3 DNA is TGCGCCAGCAGCCGAGCCTTGGACAGGACCGCTAGGGCCAACGTCCTGACTTTC. Protein sequence: CASSRALDRTARANVLTF. This chain connects TRBV4-1 to TRBJ2-6; 7 nucleotides match TRBD1. Germline CDR1 reads MGHRA; CDR2 reads YSYEKL. This CDR3 spans 18 amino acids. The junction had 14 bases not matched to a gene; V was cut back by 4 bases and J by 5 bases.

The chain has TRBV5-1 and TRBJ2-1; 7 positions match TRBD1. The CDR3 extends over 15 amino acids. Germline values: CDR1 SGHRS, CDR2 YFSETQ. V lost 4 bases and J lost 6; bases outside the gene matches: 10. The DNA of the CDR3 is TGCGCCAGCAGCAACAGGGGTCCCAAGGGCAATGAGCAGTTCTTC. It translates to CASSNRGPKGNEQFF.

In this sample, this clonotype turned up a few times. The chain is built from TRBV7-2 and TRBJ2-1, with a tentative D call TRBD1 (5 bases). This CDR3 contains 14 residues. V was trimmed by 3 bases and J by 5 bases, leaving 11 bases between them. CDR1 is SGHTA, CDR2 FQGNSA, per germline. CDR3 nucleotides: TGTGCCAGCAGCTTTAGTAGGGGCGACAATGAGCAGTTCTTC. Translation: CASSFSRGDNEQFF. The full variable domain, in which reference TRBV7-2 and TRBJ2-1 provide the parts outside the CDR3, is GAGVSQSPSNKVTEKGKDVELRCDPISGHTALYWYRQSLGQGLEFLIYFQGNSAPDKSGLPSDRFSAERTGGSVSTLTIQRTQQEDSAVYLCASSFSRGDNEQFFGPGTRLTVL.

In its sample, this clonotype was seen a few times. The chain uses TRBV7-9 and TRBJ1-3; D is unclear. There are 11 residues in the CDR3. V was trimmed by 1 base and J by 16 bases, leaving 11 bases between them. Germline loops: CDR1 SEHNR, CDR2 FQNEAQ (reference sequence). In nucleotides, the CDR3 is TGTGCCAGCAGCTTAGTGTTGCCTGTTTATTTT. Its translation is CASSLVLPVYF.

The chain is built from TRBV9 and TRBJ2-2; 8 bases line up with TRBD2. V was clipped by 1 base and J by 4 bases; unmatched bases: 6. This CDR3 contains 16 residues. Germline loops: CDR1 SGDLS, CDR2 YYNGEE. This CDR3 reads CASSVSGGGSTGELFF. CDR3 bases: TGTGCCAGCAGCGTAAGCGGCGGGGGGAGCACCGGGGAGCTGTTTTTT.

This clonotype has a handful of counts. CDR3 residues: CASSLLLWGKEGAFF. The CDR3 DNA reads TGTGCCAGCAGCCTCCTCCTCTGGGGGAAAGAAGGGGCTTTCTTT. The V call is TRBV3-1, the J call TRBJ1-1; D may be TRBD1 (5 bases). Germline CDR1 reads LGHDT; CDR2 reads YNNKEL (reference sequence). The CDR3 is 15 amino acids. V lost 4 bases and J lost 11, with 23 bases in between.

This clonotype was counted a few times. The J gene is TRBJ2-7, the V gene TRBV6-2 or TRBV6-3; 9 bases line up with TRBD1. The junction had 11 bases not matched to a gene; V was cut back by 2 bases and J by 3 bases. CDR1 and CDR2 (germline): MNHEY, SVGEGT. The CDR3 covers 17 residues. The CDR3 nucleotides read TGTGCCAGCAGTTACACCCTGGGACAGGGAGGAAACTACGAGCAGTACTTC. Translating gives CASSYTLGQGGNYEQYF.

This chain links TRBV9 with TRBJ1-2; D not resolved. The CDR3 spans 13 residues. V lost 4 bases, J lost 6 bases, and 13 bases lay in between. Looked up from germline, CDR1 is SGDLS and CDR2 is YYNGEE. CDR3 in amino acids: CASSPNNADGYTF. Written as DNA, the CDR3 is TGTGCCAGCAGCCCCAATAACGCGGATGGCTACACCTTC.